Listed below are T cell receptor beta chains from one sample, sequenced in a study of blood T cell repertoires in COVID-19. The repertoire was sequenced with immunoSEQ multiplex PCR; TCRdb's copy has only in-frame clones and lacks some. Of some 220,000 clones in the sample, about 83% were seen once. Specimen: peripheral blood. The receptors come from a human donor in a cohort sampled during active COVID-19. CDR3s include the opening cysteine and the closing phenylalanine or tryptophan. D genes are given only for firm matches. For some rows the clone size is stated as once, few or many, or as a class when expanded; others skip it.

13 | TRBJ1-2 | TRBV5-4 | - | - | CASSLSGGYGYTF | TGTGCCAGCAGCTTGTCGGGGGGCTATGGCTACACCTTC
15 | TRBJ2-2 | TRBV7-9 | TRBD1 | - | CASSPTGPNTGELFF | TGTGCCAGCAGCCCGACAGGGCCGAACACCGGGGAGCTGTTTTTT
14 | TRBJ1-1 | TRBV27 | - | once | CASSYGAVSTEAFF | TGTGCCAGCAGTTATGGGGCCGTATCCACTGAAGCTTTCTTT
15 | TRBJ1-2 | TRBV19 | TRBD1 | - | CASSSRTGRNYGYTF | TGTGCCAGTAGTTCTCGGACAGGGAGGAACTATGGCTACACCTTC
14 | TRBJ1-5 | TRBV6-6 | - | - | CASTSEAGEGPQHF | TGTGCCAGCACCTCCGAGGCGGGTGAGGGGCCCCAGCATTTT
15 | TRBJ2-1 | TRBV19 | TRBD2 | - | CASTPRGATYNEQFF | TGTGCCAGCACCCCGCGGGGGGCCACCTACAATGAGCAGTTCTTC
13 | TRBJ2-3 | TRBV6-5 | - | - | CASRLGAADTQYF | TGTGCCAGCAGACTGGGGGCGGCAGATACGCAGTATTTT
15 | TRBJ1-1 | TRBV13 | TRBD1 | few | CASSLGTGYSTEAFF | TGTGCCAGCAGCTTAGGGACAGGGTATTCCACTGAAGCTTTCTTT
14 | TRBJ2-2 | TRBV10-2 | TRBD2 | - | CASRAGVGPGELFF | TGCGCCAGCAGGGCGGGAGTGGGTCCCGGGGAGCTGTTTTTT
16 | TRBJ2-4 | TRBV30 | TRBD1 | - | CAWSLGGPLAKNIQYF | TGTGCCTGGAGTCTAGGGGGCCCTCTAGCCAAAAACATTCAGTACTTC
13 | TRBJ2-3 | TRBV12-5 | TRBD2 | - | CASGASGGDTQYF | TGTGCTAGTGGAGCTAGCGGGGGAGATACGCAGTATTTT
17 | TRBJ1-3 | TRBV29-1 | TRBD1 | - | CSVTGGRFDASGNTIYF | TGCAGCGTCACAGGGGGAAGATTTGACGCCTCTGGAAACACCATATATTTT
15 | TRBJ2-3 | TRBV6-5 | TRBD2 | - | CASSPGLGLTDTQYF | TGTGCCAGCAGCCCGGGACTAGGGTTGACAGATACGCAGTATTTT
11 | TRBJ1-4 | TRBV6-1 | - | - | CASSEAEKLFF | TGTGCCAGCAGTGAAGCGGAGAAACTGTTTTTT
15 | TRBJ2-3 | TRBV5-1 | TRBD1 | - | CASSSGTGHSDTQYF | TGCGCCAGCAGCTCCGGGACAGGCCATTCAGATACGCAGTATTTT
16 | TRBJ2-1 | TRBV11-2 | TRBD2 | once | CASSLEAGGLYNEQFF | TGTGCCAGCAGCTTAGAAGCGGGAGGCCTCTACAATGAGCAGTTCTTC
13 | TRBJ1-4 | TRBV7-9 | - | - | CASSGRTNEKLFF | TGTGCCAGCAGCGGTCGGACTAATGAAAAACTGTTTTTT
17 | TRBJ2-7 | TRBV19 | TRBD2 | - | CASSTGLAGGPSYEQYF | TGTGCCAGTAGTACGGGACTAGCGGGAGGTCCATCCTACGAGCAGTACTTC
16 | TRBJ1-1 | TRBV9 | TRBD1 | - | CASSPKTGGKNTEAFF | TGTGCCAGCAGCCCAAAGACAGGGGGCAAGAACACTGAAGCTTTCTTT
15 | TRBJ2-5 | TRBV5-4 | TRBD2 | - | CASSWKLAGDETQYF | TGTGCCAGCAGCTGGAAACTAGCGGGAGATGAGACCCAGTACTTC
15 | TRBJ2-5 | TRBV28 | TRBD2 | - | CASSFNAGGQETQYF | TGTGCCAGCAGTTTTAATGCGGGGGGGCAAGAGACCCAGTACTTC
14 | TRBJ1-1 | TRBV23-1 | - | - | CASSLHGGYTEAFF | TGCGCCAGCAGTCTCCACGGGGGGTACACTGAAGCTTTCTTT
12 | TRBJ2-7 | TRBV28 | - | - | CASSLTTYEQYF | TGTGCCAGCAGTTTAACTACCTACGAGCAGTACTTC
13 | TRBJ1-1 | TRBV5-4 | - | - | CASSLVRGTEAFF | TGTGCCAGCAGCTTGGTCAGGGGAACTGAAGCTTTCTTT
12 | TRBJ2-1 | TRBV12-3/TRBV12-4 | - | - | CASIGTPQEQFF | TGTGCCAGCATCGGGACACCCCAAGAGCAGTTCTTC
14 | TRBJ1-5 | TRBV28 | - | - | CASSLYTGNQPQHF | TGTGCCAGCAGTTTGTATACGGGCAATCAGCCCCAGCATTTT
14 | TRBJ2-5 | TRBV6-5 | TRBD1 | - | CASSRTGVIETQYF | TGTGCCAGCAGCCGGACAGGTGTAATAGAGACCCAGTACTTC
15 | TRBJ1-1 | TRBV5-1 | TRBD1 | - | CASSRDGQGGTEAFF | TGCGCCAGCAGCCGCGACGGACAGGGAGGGACTGAAGCTTTCTTT
16 | TRBJ1-5 | TRBV10-3 | - | - | CAISPGQRVDNQPQHF | TGTGCCATCAGTCCGGGACAACGAGTAGACAATCAGCCCCAGCATTTT
13 | TRBJ1-3 | TRBV28 | - | - | CASSRSDIHTIYF | TGTGCCAGCAGTCGATCGGACATCCACACCATATATTTT
13 | TRBJ1-2 | TRBV3-1/TRBV3-2 | - | - | CASSQEQSRGYTF | TGTGCCAGCAGCCAGGAACAGAGCCGTGGCTACACCTTC